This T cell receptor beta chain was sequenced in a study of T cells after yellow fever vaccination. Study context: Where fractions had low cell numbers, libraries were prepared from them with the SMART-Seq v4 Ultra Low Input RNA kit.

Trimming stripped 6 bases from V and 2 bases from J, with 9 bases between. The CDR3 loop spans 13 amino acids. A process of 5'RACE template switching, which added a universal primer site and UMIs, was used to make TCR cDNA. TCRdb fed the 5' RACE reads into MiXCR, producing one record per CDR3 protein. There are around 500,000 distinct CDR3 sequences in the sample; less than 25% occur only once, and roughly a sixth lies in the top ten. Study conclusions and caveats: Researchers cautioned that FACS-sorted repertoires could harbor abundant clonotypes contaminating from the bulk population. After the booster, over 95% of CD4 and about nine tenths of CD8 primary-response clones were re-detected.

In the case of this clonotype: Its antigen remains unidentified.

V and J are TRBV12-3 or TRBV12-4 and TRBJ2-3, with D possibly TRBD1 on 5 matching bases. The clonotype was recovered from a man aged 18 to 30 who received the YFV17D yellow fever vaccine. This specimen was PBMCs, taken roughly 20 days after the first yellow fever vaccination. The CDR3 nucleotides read TGTGCCAGCAGACCGACAGCCACAGATACGCAGTATTTT. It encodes CASRPTATDTQYF.